The rows below give T cell receptor beta chains drawn from one sample of a study of blood T cell repertoires in COVID-19. The repertoire was sequenced with immunoSEQ multiplex PCR; TCRdb's copy has only in-frame clones and lacks some. The sample includes approximately 220,000 clones, about 86% of them seen just once. The material sequenced was PBMCs or T cells enriched from blood (not recorded which). These receptors originate from a woman aged 40-49 years with acute COVID-19. Each CDR3 is given with its conserved first and last residue. The order of the fields is J gene, V gene, D gene, clone size, CDR3 protein, CDR3 DNA. A D gene is named only where the DNA matches it firmly. Size values are once, few and many counts, or a class for expanded clones, and some rows have none.

j_call: TRBJ1-4; v_call: TRBV29-1; d_call: TRBD1; clone_size: .; cdr3_aa: CSVEVPGQGENEKLFF; cdr3_nt: TGCAGCGTTGAAGTTCCCGGGCAGGGGGAGAATGAAAAACTGTTTTTT
j_call: TRBJ2-7; v_call: TRBV2; d_call: TRBD1; clone_size: .; cdr3_aa: CASSETGTGGYEQYF; cdr3_nt: TGTGCCAGCAGTGAAACCGGGACAGGGGGCTACGAGCAGTACTTC
j_call: TRBJ1-1; v_call: TRBV6-5; d_call: .; clone_size: .; cdr3_aa: CASSYRGRNTEAFF; cdr3_nt: TGTGCCAGCAGTTACCGGGGGAGGAACACTGAAGCTTTCTTT
j_call: TRBJ1-2; v_call: TRBV2; d_call: TRBD1; clone_size: .; cdr3_aa: CASSETGVILSYTF; cdr3_nt: TGTGCCAGCAGCGAGACAGGGGTAATTCTTAGCTACACCTTC
j_call: TRBJ1-6; v_call: TRBV25-1; d_call: TRBD1; clone_size: .; cdr3_aa: CAAAPGQGNSPLHF; cdr3_nt: TGTGCCGCCGCTCCGGGACAGGGTAATTCACCCCTCCACTTT
j_call: TRBJ2-3; v_call: TRBV5-1; d_call: TRBD2; clone_size: .; cdr3_aa: CASSLEQAGVGDTQYF; cdr3_nt: TGCGCCAGCAGCTTGGAGCAAGCGGGAGTTGGAGATACGCAGTATTTT
j_call: TRBJ2-3; v_call: TRBV7-7; d_call: TRBD1; clone_size: once; cdr3_aa: CASSLSTGAADTQYF; cdr3_nt: TGTGCCAGCAGCTTATCTACAGGGGCGGCAGATACGCAGTATTTT
j_call: TRBJ2-1; v_call: TRBV10-3; d_call: TRBD2; clone_size: few; cdr3_aa: CATHQGRPGLAGGNEQFF; cdr3_nt: TGTGCCACCCATCAAGGAAGACCGGGACTAGCGGGGGGCAATGAGCAGTTCTTC
j_call: TRBJ1-6; v_call: TRBV27; d_call: .; clone_size: .; cdr3_aa: CASKAGGPNSPLHF; cdr3_nt: TGTGCCAGCAAAGCGGGGGGCCCCAATTCACCCCTCCACTTT
j_call: TRBJ2-1; v_call: TRBV10-3; d_call: TRBD1; clone_size: once; cdr3_aa: CAISEGRGPINEQFF; cdr3_nt: TGTGCCATCAGTGAAGGCAGGGGGCCGATTAATGAGCAGTTCTTC
j_call: TRBJ2-7; v_call: TRBV5-6; d_call: TRBD1; clone_size: .; cdr3_aa: CASSFRQGENPYEQYF; cdr3_nt: TGTGCCAGCAGCTTTCGGCAGGGGGAAAACCCCTACGAGCAGTACTTC
j_call: TRBJ1-1; v_call: TRBV6-5; d_call: TRBD1; clone_size: .; cdr3_aa: CASSTGQGITEAFF; cdr3_nt: TGTGCCAGCAGTACGGGACAGGGGATCACTGAAGCTTTCTTT
j_call: TRBJ2-1; v_call: TRBV6-5; d_call: .; clone_size: .; cdr3_aa: CASRAQDWKQFF; cdr3_nt: TGTGCCAGCAGGGCGCAGGATTGGAAGCAGTTCTTC
j_call: TRBJ1-1; v_call: TRBV3-1/TRBV3-2; d_call: TRBD1; clone_size: few; cdr3_aa: CASTRGTGSTEAFF; cdr3_nt: TGTGCCAGCACCCGAGGGACAGGGTCCACTGAAGCTTTCTTT
j_call: TRBJ2-7; v_call: TRBV20-1; d_call: .; clone_size: .; cdr3_aa: CSASSLDSRFTYEQYF; cdr3_nt: TGCAGTGCTAGTTCCCTGGACAGTCGGTTTACCTACGAGCAGTACTTC
j_call: TRBJ1-2; v_call: TRBV7-9; d_call: .; clone_size: .; cdr3_aa: CASSLGFQGGYTF; cdr3_nt: TGTGCCAGCAGCTTAGGCTTTCAGGGCGGCTACACCTTC
j_call: TRBJ1-2; v_call: TRBV24-1; d_call: TRBD1; clone_size: .; cdr3_aa: CATSDLQGFNTF; cdr3_nt: TGTGCCACCAGTGATCTACAGGGGTTCAACACCTTC
j_call: TRBJ1-2; v_call: TRBV7-9; d_call: .; clone_size: few; cdr3_aa: CASDTNGGGEPLYGYTF; cdr3_nt: TGTGCCAGCGATACGAACGGAGGAGGAGAGCCTCTCTATGGCTACACCTTC
j_call: TRBJ1-1; v_call: TRBV3-1/TRBV3-2; d_call: TRBD1; clone_size: .; cdr3_aa: CASSQGNRGFSEAFF; cdr3_nt: TGTGCCAGCAGCCAAGGAAACAGGGGGTTCTCTGAAGCTTTCTTT
j_call: TRBJ1-1; v_call: TRBV5-4; d_call: .; clone_size: few; cdr3_aa: CASSLWNTEAFF; cdr3_nt: TGTGCCAGCAGCCTGTGGAACACTGAAGCTTTCTTT
j_call: TRBJ2-1; v_call: TRBV19; d_call: TRBD2; clone_size: .; cdr3_aa: CASSPYKRGGGEQFF; cdr3_nt: TGTGCCAGTAGCCCCTATAAGCGGGGGGGCGGTGAGCAGTTCTTC
j_call: TRBJ2-7; v_call: TRBV3-1/TRBV3-2; d_call: .; clone_size: .; cdr3_aa: CASSQASGEQYF; cdr3_nt: TGTGCCAGCAGCCAAGCCAGCGGGGAGCAGTACTTC
j_call: TRBJ2-5; v_call: TRBV10-3; d_call: .; clone_size: .; cdr3_aa: CAISAKGVGETQYF; cdr3_nt: TGTGCCATCAGTGCCAAGGGGGTAGGAGAGACCCAGTACTTC
j_call: TRBJ2-7; v_call: TRBV3-1/TRBV3-2; d_call: TRBD2; clone_size: .; cdr3_aa: CASSPGTSAGEQYF; cdr3_nt: TGTGCCAGCAGCCCCGGGACTAGCGCCGGCGAGCAGTACTTC
j_call: TRBJ2-4; v_call: TRBV7-9; d_call: .; clone_size: .; cdr3_aa: CASSSGGGAAKNIQYF; cdr3_nt: TGTGCCAGCAGTTCTGGAGGGGGCGCCGCCAAAAACATTCAGTACTTC
j_call: TRBJ1-6; v_call: TRBV7-2; d_call: .; clone_size: few; cdr3_aa: CASSFGSAYNSPLHF; cdr3_nt: TGTGCCAGCAGCTTTGGGAGTGCCTATAATTCACCCCTCCACTTT
j_call: TRBJ2-2; v_call: TRBV27; d_call: TRBD2; clone_size: .; cdr3_aa: CASSLLGLAGELFF; cdr3_nt: TGTGCCAGCAGTTTATTAGGACTAGCCGGGGAGCTGTTTTTT
j_call: TRBJ1-1; v_call: TRBV28; d_call: .; clone_size: few; cdr3_aa: CATASYLGAPNTEAFF; cdr3_nt: TGTGCCACCGCAAGTTATTTGGGGGCCCCGAACACTGAAGCTTTCTTT
j_call: TRBJ1-4; v_call: TRBV7-2; d_call: TRBD1; clone_size: .; cdr3_aa: CASSLDRATPLEKLFF; cdr3_nt: TGTGCCAGCAGCCTGGACAGGGCTACTCCACTCGAAAAACTGTTTTTT
j_call: TRBJ1-1; v_call: TRBV30; d_call: TRBD1; clone_size: .; cdr3_aa: CASNGQGRDEAFF; cdr3_nt: TGTGCCTCGAACGGACAGGGGCGAGATGAAGCTTTCTTT
j_call: TRBJ1-6; v_call: TRBV23-1; d_call: TRBD1; clone_size: .; cdr3_aa: CASSQMGQENSPLHF; cdr3_nt: TGCGCCAGCAGTCAGATGGGACAGGAGAATTCACCCCTCCACTTT
j_call: TRBJ1-4; v_call: TRBV11-2; d_call: .; clone_size: few; cdr3_aa: CASSFPPSRTNEKLFF; cdr3_nt: TGTGCCAGCAGCTTTCCCCCGTCCAGAACTAATGAAAAACTGTTTTTT